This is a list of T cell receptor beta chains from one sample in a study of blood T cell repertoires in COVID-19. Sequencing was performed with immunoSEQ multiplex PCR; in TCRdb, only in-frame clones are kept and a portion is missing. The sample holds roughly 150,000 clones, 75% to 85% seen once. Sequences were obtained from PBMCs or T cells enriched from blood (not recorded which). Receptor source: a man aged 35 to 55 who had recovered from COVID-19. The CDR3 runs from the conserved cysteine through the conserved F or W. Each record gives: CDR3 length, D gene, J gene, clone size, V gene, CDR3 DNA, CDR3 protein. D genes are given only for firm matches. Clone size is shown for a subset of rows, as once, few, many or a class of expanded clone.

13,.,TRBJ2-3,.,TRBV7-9,TGTGCCAGCAGCTCCAGGGGCGGCGGTACGCAGTATTTT,CASSSRGGGTQYF
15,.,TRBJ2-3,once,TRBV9,TGTGCCAGCAGCGTTGGAGGCAGAGCCACAGATACGCAGTATTTT,CASSVGGRATDTQYF
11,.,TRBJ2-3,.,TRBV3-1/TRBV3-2,TGTGCCAGCAGCTCTATAGATACGCAGTATTTT,CASSSIDTQYF
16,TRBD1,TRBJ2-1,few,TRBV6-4,TGTGCCAGCAGCAGATTTGACAGGGGGGATTACAATGAGCAGTTCTTC,CASSRFDRGDYNEQFF
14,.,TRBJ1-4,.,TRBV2,TGTGCCAGCAGGGATCTTGGGGCCGGGGAAAAACTGTTTTTT,CASRDLGAGEKLFF
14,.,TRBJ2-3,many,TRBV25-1,TGTGCCAGCAGTGAAATGGAGGTGAGGGATACGCAGTATTTT,CASSEMEVRDTQYF
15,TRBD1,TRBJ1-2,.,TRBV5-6,TGTGCCAGCAGCTACGACAGGGACGGGATCTATGGCTACACCTTC,CASSYDRDGIYGYTF
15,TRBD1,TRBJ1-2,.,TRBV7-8,TGTGCCAGCAGCTTCCGGGACAGTCTTAACTATGGCTACACCTTC,CASSFRDSLNYGYTF
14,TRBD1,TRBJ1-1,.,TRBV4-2,TGTGCCAGCAGCTACCAGGGGGCTGACACTGAAGCTTTCTTT,CASSYQGADTEAFF
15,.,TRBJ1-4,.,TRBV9,TGTGCCAGCAGCGTAGCGTTTACAACTAATGAAAAACTGTTTTTT,CASSVAFTTNEKLFF
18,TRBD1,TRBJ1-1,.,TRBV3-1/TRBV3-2,TGTGCCAGCAGCCAAGGCAAAAGGTGGGGGACAGGGGACACTGAAGCTTTCTTT,CASSQGKRWGTGDTEAFF
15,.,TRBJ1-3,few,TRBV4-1,TGCGCCAGCAGCCGAGCACCAGGCTCTGGAAACACCATATATTTT,CASSRAPGSGNTIYF
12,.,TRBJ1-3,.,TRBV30,TGTGCCTCCAAACTCCCTGGAAACACCATATATTTT,CASKLPGNTIYF
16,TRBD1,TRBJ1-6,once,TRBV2,TGTGCCAGCAGGGACGAGGGACAGGGGATGTATTCACCCCTCCACTTT,CASRDEGQGMYSPLHF
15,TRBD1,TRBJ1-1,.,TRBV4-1,TGCGCCAGCAGCCAATCTCCACAGGGGGACACTGAAGCTTTCTTT,CASSQSPQGDTEAFF
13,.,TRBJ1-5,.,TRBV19,TGTGCCAGTAGTGACATTAGCAATCAGCCCCAGCATTTT,CASSDISNQPQHF
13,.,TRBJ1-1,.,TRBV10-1,TGCGCCAGCAGACCGGACCCACAGGCTGAAGCTTTCTTT,CASRPDPQAEAFF
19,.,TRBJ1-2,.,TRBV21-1,TGTGCCAGCAGCAAATTGGTCAGGCGGAGGATCAAATCGCTCTATGCCTACACCTTC,CASSKLVRRRIKSLYAYTF
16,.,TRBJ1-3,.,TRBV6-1,TGTGCCAGCAGTGAAGCGCAAGGGAGAATGGGCAACACCATATATTTT,CASSEAQGRMGNTIYF
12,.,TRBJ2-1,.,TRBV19,TGTGCCAGTAGTTGGACAAGACATGAGCAGTTCTTC,CASSWTRHEQFF
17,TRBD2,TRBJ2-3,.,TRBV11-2,TGTGCCAGCAGCTTAGCTCGGACTAGCGGGGGGCGAGATACGCAGTATTTT,CASSLARTSGGRDTQYF
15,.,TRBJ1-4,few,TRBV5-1,TGCGCCAGCAGGTGGCAGGGGAAAACTAATGAAAAACTGTTTTTT,CASRWQGKTNEKLFF
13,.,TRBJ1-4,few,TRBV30,TGTGCCTGGAGTTCCGGGGGGCCTGAAAAACTGTTTTTT,CAWSSGGPEKLFF
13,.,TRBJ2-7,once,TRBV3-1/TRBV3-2,TGTGCCAGCAGCCTCGAAGGGGGGGTCCCTGCGTACTTC,CASSLEGGVPAYF
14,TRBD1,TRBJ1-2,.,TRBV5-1,TGCGCCAGCAGCCTTACCCGGGACAGGGTACCTTACACCTTC,CASSLTRDRVPYTF
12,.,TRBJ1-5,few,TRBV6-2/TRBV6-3,TGTGCCAGCAGTTACCTCCGGGGGCCCCAGCATTTT,CASSYLRGPQHF
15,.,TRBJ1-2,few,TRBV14,TGTGCCAGCAGCCAAGAAGGTGCGGGTGACTATGGCTACACCTTC,CASSQEGAGDYGYTF
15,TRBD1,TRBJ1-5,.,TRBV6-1,TGTGCCAGCAGTGAAGTGGGACAGGGCGATCAGCCCCAGCATTTT,CASSEVGQGDQPQHF